Shown below are 28 T cell receptor beta chains from a single sample sequenced in a study of CD8 T cells in cerebrospinal fluid in Alzheimer's disease. TCRdb derives one entry per CDR3 protein from the 10x single-cell sequencing reads, leaving out DNA. The sample includes 1,500 to 2,000 distinct CDR3 sequences. The sequenced sample was cerebrospinal fluid. Source of these receptors: a human donor in good health.

By frequency, this clonotype registers medium-sized. The chain combines TRBV7-2 with TRBJ2-1; the TCRdb call, TRBD1, lacks DNA for checking. Germline CDR1 SGHTA, CDR2 FQGNSA. The CDR3 consists of 18 residues. The CDR3 reads CASSLVFSGVTAYNEQFF.

Considering frequency, this clonotype is large. V and J are TRBV7-2 and TRBJ2-7; without DNA, the TCRdb call of TRBD1 cannot be checked. CDR1 and CDR2 (germline): SGHTA, FQGNSA. CDR3 size: 16 residues. CDR3 amino acids: CASSLDAGTGLYEQYF. Variable domain in full (rest from reference TRBV7-2 and TRBJ2-7): GAGVSQSPSNKVTEKGKDVELRCDPISGHTALYWYRQSLGQGLEFLIYFQGNSAPDKSGLPSDRFSAERTGGSVSTLTIQRTQQEDSAVYLCASSLDAGTGLYEQYFGPGTRLTVT.

This clonotype is labeled medium-sized based on frequency. The rearrangement joins TRBV6-5 to TRBJ2-5; the D call from TCRdb, TRBD1, cannot be confirmed without DNA. The CDR3 has 13 amino acids. The germline V gene has CDR1 MNHEY and CDR2 SVGAGI. CDR3 loop: CASREQGTGTQYF.

Measured by frequency, this clonotype is medium-sized (0.01 to 0.1%). The genes are TRBV4-3 and TRBJ2-7; the TCRdb call, TRBD2, lacks DNA for checking. This CDR3 comprises 15 residues. Germline V CDR1 and CDR2: LGHNA, YSLEER. CDR3 loop: CASSPMLTSGYEQYF.

This chain connects TRBV27 to TRBJ1-2; TCRdb picks TRBD1, but there is no DNA to check that call. From germline, CDR1 is MNHEY and CDR2 SMNVEV (reference sequence). This CDR3 comprises 15 residues. The CDR3 loop is CASSSNYRGQLGYTF.

The rearrangement uses TRBV21-1 and TRBJ2-5; TCRdb's D call, TRBD2, is unchecked because there is no DNA. TRBV21-1 is given as a pseudogene. The CDR3 has 16 amino acids. The CDR3 spells CASSLGEVGGQETQYF.

Judged by frequency, this clonotype is medium-sized (0.01 to 0.1%). Here the CDR3 reads CSARMWGMNTEAFF. This chain connects TRBV20-1 to TRBJ1-1. Germline lookup yields CDR1 DFQATT and CDR2 SNEGSKA (reference sequence). This CDR3 region has 14 residues.

This clonotype is identified as medium-sized from frequency. This CDR3 reads CASSLTLTRGSDTQYF. The rearrangement links TRBV4-3 to TRBJ2-3; TCRdb selects TRBD2, and the lack of DNA leaves this call unchecked. Germline V CDR1 and CDR2: LGHNA, YSLEER. CDR3 length equals 16 residues.

This clonotype registers medium-sized by frequency. The chain recombines TRBV2 with TRBJ1-1; with no DNA, the TCRdb D assignment of TRBD1 cannot be verified. The CDR3 has 17 amino acids. The germline CDR1 and CDR2 sequences are SNHLY and FYNNEI. This CDR3 is CASSERVPGQGFSEAFF.

The genes are TRBV6-1 and TRBJ1-2; the TCRdb D gene call, TRBD1, has no DNA to confirm it. This CDR3 region has 16 residues. CDR1 and CDR2 from the germline V gene are MNHNS and SASEGT. The chain's CDR3 is CASSDMVQGLGYGYTF.

This clonotype is deemed large by its frequency. This rearrangement joins TRBV6-5 to TRBJ1-5. The CDR3 totals 12 residues. Germline CDR1 MNHEY, CDR2 SVGAGI. The CDR3 spells CASSGRNQPQHF.

Its frequency marks this clonotype as medium-sized (0.01 to 0.1%). This sequence joins TRBV6-1 and TRBJ1-5. Per the germline V gene, CDR1 is MNHNS and CDR2 is SASEGT. CDR3 length: 16 amino acids. CDR3 in amino acids: CASSELAGYSNQPQHF.

Frequency places this clonotype as medium-sized. The chain carries TRBV11-2 and TRBJ2-7. The germline V gene has CDR1 SGHAT and CDR2 FQNNGV. CDR3 length: 11 amino acids. CDR3: CASSSVGEQYF.

This clonotype is labeled medium-sized based on frequency. The CDR3 loop reads CASSFGANMNTEAFF. J is TRBJ1-1 and V is TRBV7-9. The CDR3 runs 15 residues. CDR1 is SEHNR and CDR2 is FQNEAQ in the germline V gene (reference sequence).

This clonotype shows up as medium-sized (0.01 to 0.1%) by frequency. This chain links TRBV11-2 with TRBJ2-5; the TRBD1 assignment by TCRdb is unverifiable without DNA. Per the germline V gene, CDR1 is SGHAT and CDR2 is FQNNGV. The CDR3 runs to 19 residues. This CDR3 reads CASSLVAGQGREGQETQYF.

According to its frequency, this clonotype is medium-sized. This chain uses TRBV18 with TRBJ2-7. This CDR3 has 12 amino acids. Germline V gene lookup returns CDR1 KGHSH and CDR2 LQKENI. CDR3 sequence reads: CASSPTDYEQYF.

The V gene is TRBV19, the J gene TRBJ2-3; absent DNA, TCRdb's TRBD2 call cannot be checked. The CDR3 runs 16 residues. Germline V gives CDR1 LNHDA, CDR2 SQIVND (reference sequence). Here the CDR3 reads CASSIGTSKSTDTQYF.

This clonotype ranks as medium-sized in terms of frequency. The V call is TRBV30, the J call TRBJ1-1. CDR3 length: 11 residues. CDR1 and CDR2 (germline): GTSNPN, SVGIG (reference sequence). CDR3 protein: CAWRLTVGAFF.

Measured by frequency, this clonotype is medium-sized. The CDR3 region is CASSKPSSLRGRYNEQFF. The chain couples TRBV21-1 to TRBJ2-1; TCRdb designates TRBD2, a call that cannot be tested without DNA. TRBV21-1 is shown as a pseudogene. The CDR3 contains 18 residues.

This clonotype counts as medium-sized by frequency. The chain recombines TRBV24-1 with TRBJ1-4. From germline, CDR1 is KGHDR and CDR2 SFDVKD. The CDR3 totals 17 residues. This chain's CDR3 is CATSDGTKQGFSEKLFF.

This clonotype registers large (0.1 to 1%) by frequency. The rearrangement joins TRBV7-2 to TRBJ2-1; TCRdb indicates TRBD1, and absent DNA this call remains unverified. CDR3 size: 17 residues. Germline CDR1 reads SGHTA; CDR2 reads FQGNSA. This CDR3 is CASSPRGGGVSYNEQFF.

This clonotype is called large based on its frequency. The chain has TRBV7-2 and TRBJ2-3. The CDR3 covers 14 residues. Germline V CDR1 and CDR2: SGHTA, FQGNSA. The CDR3: CASSLASTSDTQYF. The variable domain in full, with the rest retrieved from reference TRBV7-2 and TRBJ2-3, is GAGVSQSPSNKVTEKGKDVELRCDPISGHTALYWYRQSLGQGLEFLIYFQGNSAPDKSGLPSDRFSAERTGGSVSTLTIQRTQQEDSAVYLCASSLASTSDTQYFGPGTRLTVL.

Judged by frequency, this clonotype is medium-sized. The rearrangement links TRBV20-1 to TRBJ2-1; TCRdb designates TRBD1, a call that cannot be tested without DNA. CDR3 length: 15 residues. In germline, CDR1 is DFQATT, CDR2 SNEGSKA (reference sequence). The CDR3 sequence is CSATTGTGGDNEQFF.

Frequency places this clonotype as medium-sized (0.01 to 0.1%). The genes are TRBV7-2 and TRBJ1-1; TCRdb's assignment of TRBD1 cannot be checked, as there is no DNA. The length of the CDR3 is 14 residues. Germline V gene data show CDR1 as SGHTA and CDR2 as FQGNSA. The CDR3 here is CASSLVVRGSEAFF.

By frequency, this clonotype is medium-sized (0.01 to 0.1%). The chain couples TRBV9 to TRBJ2-5. This CDR3 spans 12 amino acids. Germline V gene lookup returns CDR1 SGDLS and CDR2 YYNGEE. CDR3 amino acids: CASSVERVPQYF.

This clonotype counts as medium-sized by frequency. The gene calls are TRBV27 and TRBJ1-5; with no DNA, the TCRdb D assignment of TRBD1 cannot be verified. The CDR3 is 13 residues long. CDR1 is MNHEY and CDR2 is SMNVEV in the germline V gene (reference sequence). This CDR3 is CASSLGTDQPQHF.

In terms of frequency, this clonotype is medium-sized (0.01 to 0.1%). The chain joins TRBV30 to TRBJ2-1; the TCRdb call, TRBD2, lacks DNA for checking. The CDR3 loop spans 12 amino acids. Germline CDR1 and CDR2: GTSNPN and SVGIG (reference sequence). CDR3 protein: CASGLAGNEQFF.

This clonotype is medium-sized by frequency. The gene calls are TRBV19 and TRBJ2-7; checking the TCRdb D call of TRBD2 is not possible without DNA. The CDR3 totals 14 residues. The V gene's germline CDR1 is LNHDA and CDR2 SQIVND (reference sequence). The CDR3 spells CASSNSGGAYEQYF.